The rows below give T cell receptor beta chains drawn from one sample of a study of cytomegalovirus exposure and HLA in healthy donors. Assay: immunoSEQ multiplex PCR; the TCRdb copy retains only in-frame clones and omits some. There are 250,000 to 350,000 clones in the sample; nearly 90% occur only once, and around 0.88% lies in the top ten. The sequenced sample was PBMCs. All receptors derive from a man aged 25-45 years in good health and CMV-seronegative. CDR3s include the opening cysteine and the closing phenylalanine or tryptophan. Fields, in order: J gene, V gene, D gene, clone size, CDR3 DNA, CDR3 protein. The D gene is left open where the match is weak. A clone size is listed for some rows: how often the clone was seen (once, few, many), or a class if it is expanded.

TRBJ1-5,TRBV7-2,-,-,TGTGCCAGCAGCTTAGACAGGTCTAGCAATCAGCCCCAGCATTTT,CASSLDRSSNQPQHF
TRBJ2-3,TRBV6-6,TRBD1,-,TGTGCCAGCAGTTCAAATCCGGACAGGTCCACAGATACGCAGTATTTT,CASSSNPDRSTDTQYF
TRBJ1-4,TRBV6-1,-,-,TGTGCCAGCAGTCCCTACAGGGACGCTAATGAAAAACTGTTTTTT,CASSPYRDANEKLFF
TRBJ1-1,TRBV4-3,-,-,TGCGCCAGCAGCCAAGAGGTCAGGCTAATAAGAACTGAAGCTTTCTTT,CASSQEVRLIRTEAFF
TRBJ1-2,TRBV27,-,-,TGTGCCAGCAGTCTAAACAGGGTTGCGGGCTACACCTTC,CASSLNRVAGYTF
TRBJ1-1,TRBV7-9,-,-,TGTGCCAGCAGCCATAAACAGGGCCCCACTGAAGCTTTCTTT,CASSHKQGPTEAFF
TRBJ1-4,TRBV7-8,TRBD1,-,TGTGCCAGCAGCTTAAGGGCAGGGGGTGAAAAACTGTTTTTT,CASSLRAGGEKLFF
TRBJ1-1,TRBV27,TRBD1,-,TGTGCCAGCAGTGGGACAGGGGGCACTGAAGCTTTCTTT,CASSGTGGTEAFF
TRBJ2-2,TRBV29-1,TRBD1,-,TGCAGCTTCCGGGACAGGGGTTCCGCCGGGGAGCTGTTTTTT,CSFRDRGSAGELFF
TRBJ2-1,TRBV11-2,TRBD2,-,TGTGCCAGCAGCTCCACGAAGAGCGGGAGTATTGAGCAGTTCTTC,CASSSTKSGSIEQFF
TRBJ2-7,TRBV6-1,-,once,TGTGCCAGGAGAAGTCCGGGCGAGCAGTACTTC,CARRSPGEQYF
TRBJ1-6,TRBV19,TRBD1,-,TGTGCCAGTAGAGGGACAGGGGTCGTCCATTCACCCCTCCACTTT,CASRGTGVVHSPLHF
TRBJ1-5,TRBV6-5,TRBD1,-,TGTGCCAGCAGTTTATCCGACAGGGGCCAGCCCCAGCATTTT,CASSLSDRGQPQHF
TRBJ2-5,TRBV6-1,-,-,TGTGCCAGCAGTGAAGCCTGGGGGCTGGAGACCCAGTACTTC,CASSEAWGLETQYF
TRBJ1-5,TRBV2,-,-,TGTGCCAGCAACAAACACAATCAGCCCCAGCATTTT,CASNKHNQPQHF
TRBJ2-7,TRBV28,-,-,TGTGCCAGCAGTTTGGGGACATACAAAGGGCAGTACTTC,CASSLGTYKGQYF
TRBJ1-6,TRBV5-8,-,-,TGTGCCAGCAGCGAGGGACTGTATAATTCACCCCTCCACTTT,CASSEGLYNSPLHF
TRBJ2-3,TRBV25-1,TRBD2,-,TGTGCCAGCAGTGAATCGGAGCGGGGGGTTGTAGATACGCAGTATTTT,CASSESERGVVDTQYF
TRBJ2-5,TRBV7-2,TRBD1,-,TGTGCCAGCAGCAACAGGGGCCTCCGGGAGACCCAGTACTTC,CASSNRGLRETQYF
TRBJ2-2,TRBV10-3,TRBD1,-,TGTGCCATTGACGACAGGGGAATCGGGGAGCTGTTTTTT,CAIDDRGIGELFF
TRBJ2-7,TRBV5-1,TRBD1,-,TGCGCCAGCAGCTCGGGACAGGCTTACCACGAGCAGTACTTC,CASSSGQAYHEQYF
TRBJ2-7,TRBV7-2,-,few,TGTGCCAGCAGCTTAGGGGGCTTACCGGACTACGAGCAGTACTTC,CASSLGGLPDYEQYF
TRBJ2-3,TRBV19,TRBD2,-,TGTGCCAGTCTATCTAGCGGAGAAGCAGATACGCAGTATTTT,CASLSSGEADTQYF
TRBJ1-4,TRBV11-2,-,-,TGTGCCAGCAGCTCTTGGGAGGGGAGGGGGAATCTGTTTTTT,CASSSWEGRGNLFF
TRBJ2-2,TRBV19,-,-,TGTGCCAGTAGAATGGGACTTTTGGGCACCGGGGAGCTGTTTTTT,CASRMGLLGTGELFF
TRBJ1-1,TRBV6-1,-,-,TGTGCCAGCAGTATGACACTCTACACTGAAGCTTTCTTT,CASSMTLYTEAFF
TRBJ1-4,TRBV2,TRBD1,-,TGTGCCAGCAGTGACGGCAGGGGGACTCTGGAAAAACTGTTTTTT,CASSDGRGTLEKLFF
TRBJ1-1,TRBV5-1,TRBD1,-,TGCGCCAGCAGCTTCGCTACAGGGGAGTTAAACACTGAAGCTTTCTTT,CASSFATGELNTEAFF
TRBJ1-2,TRBV5-1,-,-,TGCGCCAGCAGCCCCGGCCACAGCTATGGCTACACCTTC,CASSPGHSYGYTF